Given below is one T cell receptor beta chain in context. Germline V gene sequence: CDR1 SGDLS, CDR2 YYNGEE. The V segment lost 4 bases and the J segment 3 bases; nucleotides outside the gene matches: 14. This CDR3 is built from 19 residues. This entry is derived from a study of shared T cell receptors in the human thymus. Clones were sequenced by immunoSEQ multiplex PCR, and TCRdb holds only the in-frame ones, with some missing. The sample carries some 700,000 clones, over 75% recorded once. This sample was also put to use in a study of human thymus T cells. This second study says: Thymic material originated from resections removed in the course of corrective heart surgery. In thymic and blood repertoires alike, V and J usage looked biased. Highly overlapping thymic repertoires among unrelated individuals were reported in related research.

This chain joins TRBV9 and TRBJ2-2; 11 bases line up with TRBD2. Sequences were obtained from thymocytes. The receptor's source is a boy in the first two years of life with a congenital heart defect. CDR3 sequence: CASSRPLSGRAGYTGELFF. The CDR3 DNA is TGTGCCAGCAGCCGTCCCCTTAGCGGGAGGGCCGGTTACACCGGGGAGCTGTTTTTT.